Only a few counts were recorded for the clone carrying this T cell receptor (beta chain). Its antigen is not identified. These data come from a study of blood T cells in healthy people across ages. Overall study findings and caveats: Long-lived and aged donors differed, with more naive CD4+ cells and higher diversity in the long-lived.

CDR3 length: 15 amino acids. V lost 6 bases and J 3 bases, leaving 18 bases between the germline ends. Primed by a sample-barcoded 5' primer and a J-beta primer mix, a second PCR proceeded for roughly 7 to 11 cycles. TCRdb used MiXCR to reprocess the 5' RACE reads, holding one entry per CDR3 protein. The sample comprises about a million distinct CDR3 sequences, roughly 51% of which are singletons, and 20% to 25% rests with the top ten. This rearrangement joins TRBV12-3 or TRBV12-4 to TRBJ2-7; tentatively, D is TRBD1 (7 bases). Sequencing was done on a sample of blood. The clonotype was recovered from a woman aged 55-75 years in good health. This CDR3 reads CASRNRQGGVYEQYF. The DNA for the CDR3 is TGTGCCAGCAGAAATCGACAGGGAGGAGTCTACGAGCAGTACTTC.